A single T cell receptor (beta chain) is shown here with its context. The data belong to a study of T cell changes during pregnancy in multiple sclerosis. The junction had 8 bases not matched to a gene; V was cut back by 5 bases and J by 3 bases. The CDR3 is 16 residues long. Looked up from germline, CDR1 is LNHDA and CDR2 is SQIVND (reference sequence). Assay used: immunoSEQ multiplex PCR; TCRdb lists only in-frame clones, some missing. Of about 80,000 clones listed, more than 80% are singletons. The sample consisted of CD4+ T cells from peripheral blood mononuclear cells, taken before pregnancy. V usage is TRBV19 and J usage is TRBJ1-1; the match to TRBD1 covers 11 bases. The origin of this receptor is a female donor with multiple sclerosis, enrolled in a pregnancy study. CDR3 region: CASSPRTGGADTEAFF. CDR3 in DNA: TGTGCCAGTAGTCCACGGACAGGGGGCGCGGACACTGAAGCTTTCTTT.